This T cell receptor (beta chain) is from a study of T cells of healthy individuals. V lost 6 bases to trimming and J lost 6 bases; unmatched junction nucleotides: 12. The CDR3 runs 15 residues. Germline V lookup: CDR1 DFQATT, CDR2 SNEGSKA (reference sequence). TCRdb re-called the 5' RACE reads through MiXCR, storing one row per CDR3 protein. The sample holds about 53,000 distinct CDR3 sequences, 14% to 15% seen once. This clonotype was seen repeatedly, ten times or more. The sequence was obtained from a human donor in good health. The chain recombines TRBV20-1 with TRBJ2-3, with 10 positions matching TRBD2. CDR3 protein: CSAPPPLAGVDTQYF. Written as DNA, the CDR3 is TGCAGTGCCCCCCCCCCTCTAGCGGGGGTGGATACGCAGTATTTT.